This entry concerns a single T cell receptor beta chain. The data derive from a study of blood T cell repertoires in COVID-19. Study in general: Samples came from the United States, Italy and Spain, spanning acute and convalescent COVID-19. Nucleic acid was either cDNA or gDNA, and it came from T cells, B-cell-depleted T cells, or PBMCs.

Everyone who took part was roughly 18 to 89 years old, and they came from about two dozen US areas. Exposed enrollees encountered a COVID-19 case at some point within 2 weeks before study entry. Method: immunoSEQ multiplex PCR; TCRdb's copy keeps in-frame clones and lacks some. The sample lists around 240,000 clones; more than 80% were seen once. Germline V gives CDR1 SGHTA, CDR2 FQGTGA. With 5 bases clipped from V and 2 bases from J, the junction kept 5 bases outside the gene matches. The CDR3 is 15 amino acids. The chain uses TRBV7-3 and TRBJ2-2, with 7 bases aligning to TRBD1. The sample taken for sequencing was PBMCs or T cells enriched from blood (not recorded which). The receptor was derived from a man between 45 and 60 years old who had been exposed to COVID-19. CDR3 in amino acids: CASSIRDRNTGELFF. The CDR3 DNA sequence: TGTGCCAGCAGCATAAGGGACAGAAACACCGGGGAGCTGTTTTTT.